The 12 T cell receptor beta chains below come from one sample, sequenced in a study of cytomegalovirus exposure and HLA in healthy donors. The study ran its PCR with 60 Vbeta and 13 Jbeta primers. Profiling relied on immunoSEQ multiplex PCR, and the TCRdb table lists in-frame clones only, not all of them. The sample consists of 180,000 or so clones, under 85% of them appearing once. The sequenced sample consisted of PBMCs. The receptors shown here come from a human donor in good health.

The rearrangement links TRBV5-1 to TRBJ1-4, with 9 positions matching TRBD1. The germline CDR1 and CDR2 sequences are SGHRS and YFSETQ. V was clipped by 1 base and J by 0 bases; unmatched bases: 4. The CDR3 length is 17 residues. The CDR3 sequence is CASSLTGQGSTNEKLFF. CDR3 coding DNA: TGCGCCAGCAGCTTGACGGGACAGGGATCAACTAATGAAAAACTGTTTTTT. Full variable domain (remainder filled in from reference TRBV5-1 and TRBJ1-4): KAGVTQTPRYLIKTRGQQVTLSCSPISGHRSVSWYQQTPGQGLQFLFEYFSETQRNKGNFPGRFSGRQFSNSRSEMNVSTLELGDSALYLCASSLTGQGSTNEKLFFGSGTQLSVL.

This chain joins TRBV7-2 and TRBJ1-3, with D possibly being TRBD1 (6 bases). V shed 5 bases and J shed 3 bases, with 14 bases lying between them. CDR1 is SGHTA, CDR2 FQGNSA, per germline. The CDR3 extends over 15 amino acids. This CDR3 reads CASSQTGSSGNTIYF. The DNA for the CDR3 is TGTGCCAGCAGCCAAACAGGGTCTAGTGGAAACACCATATATTTT.

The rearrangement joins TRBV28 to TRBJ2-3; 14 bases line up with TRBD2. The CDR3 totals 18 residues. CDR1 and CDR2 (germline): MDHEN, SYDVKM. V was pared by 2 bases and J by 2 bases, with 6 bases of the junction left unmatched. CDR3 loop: CASSLGGTSGGHTDTQYF. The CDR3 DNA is TGTGCCAGCAGTTTAGGGGGGACTAGCGGGGGACACACAGATACGCAGTATTTT.

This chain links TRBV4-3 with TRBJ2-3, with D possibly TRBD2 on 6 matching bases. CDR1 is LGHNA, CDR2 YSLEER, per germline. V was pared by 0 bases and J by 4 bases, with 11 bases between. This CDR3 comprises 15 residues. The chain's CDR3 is CASSQDTGVADTQYF. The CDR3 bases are TGCGCCAGCAGCCAAGATACGGGGGTGGCAGATACGCAGTATTTT.

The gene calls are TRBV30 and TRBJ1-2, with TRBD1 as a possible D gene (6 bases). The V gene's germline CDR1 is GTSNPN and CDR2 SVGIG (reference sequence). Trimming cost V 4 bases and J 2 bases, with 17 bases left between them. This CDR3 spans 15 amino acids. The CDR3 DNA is TGTGCCTGGATACTCCGGGACACCGACAACTATGGCTACACCTTC. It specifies CAWILRDTDNYGYTF. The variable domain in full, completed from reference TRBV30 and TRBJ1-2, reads SQTIHQWPATLVQPVGSPLSLECTVEGTSNPNLYWYRQAAGRGLQLLFYSVGIGQISSEVPQNLSASRPQDRQFILSSKKLLLSDSGFYLCAWILRDTDNYGYTFGSGTRLTVV.

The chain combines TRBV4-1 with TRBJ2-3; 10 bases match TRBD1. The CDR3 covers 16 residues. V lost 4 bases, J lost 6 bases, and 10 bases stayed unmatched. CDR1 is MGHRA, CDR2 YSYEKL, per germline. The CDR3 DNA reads TGCGCCAGCAGCCTTGGGAGACAGGGGGCGAGGGATACGCAGTATTTT. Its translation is CASSLGRQGARDTQYF.

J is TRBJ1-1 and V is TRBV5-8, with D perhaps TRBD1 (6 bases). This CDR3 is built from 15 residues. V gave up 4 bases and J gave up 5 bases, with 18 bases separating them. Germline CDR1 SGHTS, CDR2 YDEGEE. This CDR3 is CASSRPQGWGTEAFF. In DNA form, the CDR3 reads TGTGCCAGCAGCAGGCCACAGGGTTGGGGGACTGAAGCTTTCTTT.

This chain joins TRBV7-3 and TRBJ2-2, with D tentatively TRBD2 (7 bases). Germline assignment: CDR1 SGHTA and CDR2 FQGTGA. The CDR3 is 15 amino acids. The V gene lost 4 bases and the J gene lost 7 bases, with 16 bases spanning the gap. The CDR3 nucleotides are TGTGCCAGCAGCTCGCTTCACAGGGAGGGCGGGGAGCTGTTTTTT. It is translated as CASSSLHREGGELFF.

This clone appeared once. CDR3 DNA sequence: TGTGCCAGCAGTCCCCGAGGGACAGGGTGGGATGAGCAGTTCTTC. This encodes CASSPRGTGWDEQFF. The chain is built from TRBV13 and TRBJ2-1; 9 bases are shared with TRBD1. The junction had 11 bases not matched to a gene; V was cut back by 6 bases and J by 8 bases. CDR3 length: 15 residues. The V gene's germline CDR1 is PRHDT and CDR2 FYEKMQ (reference sequence).

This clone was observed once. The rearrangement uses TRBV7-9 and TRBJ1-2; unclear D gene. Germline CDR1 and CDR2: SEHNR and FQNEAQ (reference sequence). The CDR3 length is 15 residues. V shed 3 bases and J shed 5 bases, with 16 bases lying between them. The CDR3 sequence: CASSFERRVGYGYTF. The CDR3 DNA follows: TGTGCCAGCAGCTTCGAAAGGAGGGTGGGGTATGGCTACACCTTC.

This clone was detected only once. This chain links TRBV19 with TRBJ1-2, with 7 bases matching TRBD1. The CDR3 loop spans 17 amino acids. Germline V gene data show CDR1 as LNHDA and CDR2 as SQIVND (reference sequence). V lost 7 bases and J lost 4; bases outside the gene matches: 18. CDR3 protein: CASTPTQGQGGLYGYTF. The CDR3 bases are TGTGCCAGTACCCCAACTCAGGGGCAGGGGGGACTCTATGGCTACACCTTC.

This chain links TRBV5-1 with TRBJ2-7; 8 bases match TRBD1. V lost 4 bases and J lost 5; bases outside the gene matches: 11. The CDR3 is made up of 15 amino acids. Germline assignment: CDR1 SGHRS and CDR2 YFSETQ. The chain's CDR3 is CASSAGTGFFHEQYF. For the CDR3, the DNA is TGCGCCAGCAGCGCAGGGACAGGTTTCTTCCACGAGCAGTACTTC.